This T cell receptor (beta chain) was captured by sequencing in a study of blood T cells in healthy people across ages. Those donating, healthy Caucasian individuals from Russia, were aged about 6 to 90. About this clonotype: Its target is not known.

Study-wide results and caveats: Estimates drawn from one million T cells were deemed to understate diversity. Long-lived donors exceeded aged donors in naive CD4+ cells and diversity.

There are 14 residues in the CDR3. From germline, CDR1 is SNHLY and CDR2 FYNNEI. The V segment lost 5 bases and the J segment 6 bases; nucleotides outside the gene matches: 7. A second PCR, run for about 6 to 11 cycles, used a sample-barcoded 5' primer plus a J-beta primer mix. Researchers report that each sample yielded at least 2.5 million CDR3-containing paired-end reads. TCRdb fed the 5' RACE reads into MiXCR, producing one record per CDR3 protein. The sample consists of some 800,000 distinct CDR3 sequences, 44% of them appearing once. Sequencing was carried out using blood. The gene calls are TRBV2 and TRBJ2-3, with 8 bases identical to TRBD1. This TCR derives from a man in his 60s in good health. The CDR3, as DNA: TGTGCCAGCAGTTGGACAGGGCAGCGGGATACGCAGTATTTT. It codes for CASSWTGQRDTQYF.